These 24 T cell receptor beta chains were all obtained from the same sample, sequenced in a study of T cells expressing NK-cell markers. TCRdb re-called the 5' RACE reads and shows each CDR3 protein once, DNA omitted. The sample totals some 410,000 distinct CDR3 sequences. The sequenced material came from blood T cells: a sorted CD56 or NKG2C T cell subset, CD4+ or CD8+ T cells, or bulk PBMC T cells (not recorded which). These receptors all come from a woman aged 18 to 75 in good health.

The rearrangement uses TRBV4-2 and TRBJ2-7; TCRdb calls TRBD1, which cannot be checked without DNA. The CDR3 totals 16 residues. CDR1 is LGHNA, CDR2 YNFKEQ, per germline. Here the CDR3 reads CASSQDPRQGRYEQYF.

The V gene is TRBV29-1, the J gene TRBJ2-5. The V gene's germline CDR1 is SQVTM and CDR2 ANQGSEA. The CDR3 is 12 residues long. The CDR3: CSVVGKEETQYF.

The chain recombines TRBV4-3 with TRBJ1-6. The CDR3 has 19 residues. Germline V CDR1 and CDR2: LGHNA, YSLEER. Here the CDR3 reads CASSQDHTPRSSYNSPLHF.

The V call is TRBV30, the J call TRBJ2-7; TCRdb designates TRBD1, a call that cannot be tested without DNA. There are 14 residues in the CDR3. Germline V gene sequence: CDR1 GTSNPN, CDR2 SVGIG (reference sequence). The CDR3 loop reads CAWSAGQGSYEQYF.

This sequence joins TRBV28 and TRBJ2-1; no DNA is available, so the TRBD2 call from TCRdb remains unchecked. CDR3 size: 15 residues. Germline V lookup: CDR1 MDHEN, CDR2 SYDVKM. The CDR3 region is CASSLGGPGRNEQFF.

This chain uses TRBV6-1 with TRBJ1-1. CDR3 length: 13 amino acids. The germline V gene encodes CDR1 MNHNS and CDR2 SASEGT. CDR3 sequence reads: CASTLSMTTEAFF.

This sequence joins TRBV12-3 or TRBV12-4 and TRBJ1-4; TCRdb gives TRBD1 as the D gene, but with no DNA this cannot be confirmed. This CDR3 is built from 15 residues. CDR3 amino acids: CASSFRQMGNEKLFF.

This chain links TRBV7-9 with TRBJ2-7; with no DNA, the TCRdb D assignment of TRBD1 cannot be verified. Looked up from germline, CDR1 is SEHNR and CDR2 is FQNEAQ (reference sequence). This CDR3 contains 13 residues. The CDR3 sequence is CASSGTGSYEQYF.

The chain carries TRBV5-1 and TRBJ2-7; no DNA is available, so the TRBD2 call from TCRdb remains unchecked. Germline CDR1 is SGHRS and CDR2 is YFSETQ. The CDR3 has 12 residues. The CDR3 region is CASSLEGEGQYF.

V is TRBV5-6 and J is TRBJ2-5; TCRdb proposes TRBD1, but this gene call is untestable without DNA. Germline V gives CDR1 SGHDT, CDR2 YYEEEE. This CDR3 region has 16 residues. The CDR3 reads CASSFRGTRYQETQYF.

CDR3: CASSHGGPSGYTF. J is TRBJ1-2 and V is TRBV4-2. Germline CDR1 and CDR2: LGHNA and YNFKEQ. CDR3 length equals 13 residues.

The genes are TRBV4-2 and TRBJ2-7; checking the TCRdb D call of TRBD2 is not possible without DNA. CDR3 length equals 15 residues. Germline V gene data show CDR1 as LGHNA and CDR2 as YNFKEQ. CDR3 region: CASSQEVHLVDEQYF.

The chain carries TRBV28 and TRBJ2-1; the D gene TCRdb calls, TRBD1, cannot be checked with no DNA. Germline assignment: CDR1 MDHEN and CDR2 SYDVKM. CDR3 length: 14 amino acids. CDR3 loop: CASSPDRGENEQFF.

The chain recombines TRBV6-1 with TRBJ1-2; TCRdb's D gene call, TRBD1, goes unchecked for lack of DNA. Germline values: CDR1 MNHNS, CDR2 SASEGT. The CDR3 length is 17 residues. This CDR3 reads CASSTWGDRRSNYGYTF.

The chain uses TRBV7-2 and TRBJ2-3; TCRdb selects TRBD1, and the lack of DNA leaves this call unchecked. CDR3 length: 14 residues. Germline loops: CDR1 SGHTA, CDR2 FQGNSA. The CDR3 region is CASSLVSGVDTQYF.

This sequence joins TRBV18 and TRBJ2-1; TCRdb names TRBD2, which stays unverified in the absence of DNA. The length of the CDR3 is 17 residues. Germline V lookup: CDR1 KGHSH, CDR2 LQKENI. CDR3 sequence: CASSLTLATNTYNEQFF.

The chain has TRBV14 and TRBJ2-1; TCRdb designates TRBD2, a call that cannot be tested without DNA. The CDR3 is 21 residues long. Germline V gene lookup returns CDR1 SGHDN and CDR2 FVKESK. CDR3 amino acids: CASSQKRGAGPTKHPHNEQFF. Full variable domain (outside the CDR3, taken from reference TRBV14 and TRBJ2-1): EAGVTQFPSHSVIEKGQTVTLRCDPISGHDNLYWYRRVMGKEIKFLLHFVKESKQDESGMPNNRFLAERTGGTYSTLKVQPAELEDSGVYFCASSQKRGAGPTKHPHNEQFFGPGTRLTVL.

V gene TRBV7-6 combines with J gene TRBJ2-3; the D gene TCRdb calls, TRBD1, cannot be checked with no DNA. This CDR3 spans 14 amino acids. The V gene's germline CDR1 is SGHVS and CDR2 FNYEAQ. This CDR3 reads CASSPNPETDTQYF.

The chain uses TRBV12-3 or TRBV12-4 and TRBJ1-2. The CDR3 is 16 residues long. The CDR3 sequence is CASSLSHVGGRHGYTF.

The rearrangement joins TRBV20-1 to TRBJ2-7; TCRdb reports TRBD2, a call that lacks DNA to check it against. This CDR3 region has 15 residues. CDR1 is DFQATT and CDR2 is SNEGSKA in the germline V gene (reference sequence). The CDR3 protein is CSAREPGLLSYEQYF.

This rearrangement joins TRBV6-2 or TRBV6-3 to TRBJ1-1. CDR3 length: 12 residues. From germline, CDR1 is MNHEY and CDR2 SVGEGT. The chain's CDR3 is CASSTENTEAFF.

This chain joins TRBV6-2 or TRBV6-3 and TRBJ2-1; with no DNA, the TCRdb D assignment of TRBD2 cannot be verified. This CDR3 contains 16 residues. Per germline, CDR1 MNHEY and CDR2 SVGEGT. The CDR3 sequence is CASSSAIAGGYNEQFF.

This chain links TRBV2 with TRBJ2-1; TCRdb indicates TRBD1, and absent DNA this call remains unverified. The CDR3 contains 14 residues. Germline V CDR1 and CDR2: SNHLY, FYNNEI. CDR3 residues: CASLPGSSYNEQFF.

The chain couples TRBV12-3 or TRBV12-4 to TRBJ2-1. The CDR3 has 14 amino acids. The chain's CDR3 is CASSSLGPYNEQFF.